The clone carrying this T cell receptor beta chain appeared a few times. The data were taken from a study of identical twins. The donors were all healthy and Caucasian. Each CDR3 protein gets one entry after TCRdb re-called the 5' RACE reads with MiXCR. The top ten hold roughly 0.4% of the sample, which has about 530,000 distinct CDR3 sequences, approximately 16% seen once. The CDR3 totals 15 residues. Per the germline V gene, CDR1 is LGHDT and CDR2 is YNNKEL (reference sequence). Losses at the gene ends were 1 base for V and 2 bases for J; bases not matched to a gene: 3. These records were also assigned to another study, of yellow fever vaccine responses in identical twins.

Sequencing was carried out using CD4+ T cells sorted from blood. The source of this sequence is a woman between 18 and 29 years old in good health. The chain links TRBV3-1 to TRBJ2-3, with 7 bases lining up with TRBD1. CDR3 protein: CASSQGTGDTDTQYF. The CDR3 DNA sequence: TGTGCCAGCAGCCAAGGGACAGGAGACACAGATACGCAGTATTTT.